This entry lists 10 T cell receptor beta chains sequenced from one sample in a study of shared clonotypes between healthy human individuals. TCRdb's table, derived via immunoSEQ multiplex PCR, lists solely in-frame clones and lacks some. This table has some 2,100,000 clones, more than 90% appearing once. The material sequenced was naive CD4+ T cells sorted from blood. The subset here: CD45RA+ positively selected. The receptor set was obtained from a man between 18 and 35 years old in good health.

The chain couples TRBV28 to TRBJ2-2, with a tentative D call TRBD1 (6 bases). From germline, CDR1 is MDHEN and CDR2 SYDVKM. The CDR3 has 15 residues. V lost 2 bases, J lost 1 base, and 8 bases lay in between. CDR3 sequence (DNA): TGTGCCAGCAGTTTAGGGGGCTGGAACACCGGGGAGCTGTTTTTT. This sequence encodes CASSLGGWNTGELFF.

The rearrangement links TRBV4-1 to TRBJ2-5, with 9 positions matching TRBD1. Per the germline V gene, CDR1 is MGHRA and CDR2 is YSYEKL. The CDR3 consists of 16 residues. Trimming cost V 1 base and J 5 bases; bases outside gene matches: 8. The CDR3, as DNA: TGCGCCAGCAGCCAAGCCCCGGGACAGGGTCCGGAGACCCAGTACTTC. Translated, it gives CASSQAPGQGPETQYF.

The chain links TRBV2 to TRBJ2-4, with 9 positions matching TRBD2. Trimming cost V 2 bases and J 2 bases; bases outside gene matches: 4. The germline gives CDR1 SNHLY, CDR2 FYNNEI. The CDR3 extends over 16 amino acids. The CDR3 loop reads CASSEWREGSKNIQYF. The CDR3 DNA reads TGTGCCAGCAGTGAATGGCGGGAGGGGTCCAAAAACATTCAGTACTTC.

The gene calls are TRBV6-1 and TRBJ2-7; tentatively, D is TRBD1 (5 bases). The germline gives CDR1 MNHNS, CDR2 SASEGT. This CDR3 is built from 14 residues. V lost 4 bases, J lost 1 base, and 11 bases lay in between. CDR3 region: CASSAPQVSYEQYF. The CDR3 DNA follows: TGTGCCAGCAGTGCCCCACAGGTATCCTACGAGCAGTACTTC.

This chain uses TRBV5-1 with TRBJ1-6; TRBD1 might be the D (5 bases). In germline, CDR1 is SGHRS, CDR2 YFSETQ. V was trimmed by 6 bases and J by 3 bases, leaving 13 bases between them. CDR3 length equals 15 residues. The CDR3 loop is CASTAGANYNSPLHF. The CDR3 DNA reads TGCGCCAGCACGGCCGGGGCTAACTATAATTCACCCCTCCACTTT.

The CDR3 sequence is CASSPGQAGGYGYTF. Here the CDR3 DNA reads TGTGCCAGTAGTCCCGGACAGGCGGGAGGTTATGGCTACACCTTC. The chain uses TRBV19 and TRBJ1-2, with 7 bases identical to TRBD1. V was pared by 5 bases and J by 5 bases, with 11 bases of the junction left unmatched. The germline V gene encodes CDR1 LNHDA and CDR2 SQIVND (reference sequence). This CDR3 has 15 residues.

A note on this clone: Other DNA sequences in this specimen translate into the identical CDR3. V gene TRBV7-2 combines with J gene TRBJ2-7; D remains ambiguous. The CDR3 totals 11 residues. Germline assignment: CDR1 SGHTA and CDR2 FQGNSA. V gave up 2 bases and J gave up 7 bases, with 6 bases separating them. Written as DNA, the CDR3 is TGTGCCAGCAGCTTACTGGCGGAGCAGTACTTC. This codes for CASSLLAEQYF.

The chain links TRBV6-5 to TRBJ2-3, with 13 bases aligning to TRBD2. Germline V CDR1 and CDR2: MNHEY, SVGAGI. This CDR3 comprises 16 residues. The J segment lost 1 base and the V segment lost 4 bases, leaving 2 bases of the junction unmatched. DNA for the CDR3: TGTGCCAGCAGTTTTGGACTAGCGGGAGGCACAGATACGCAGTATTTT. Protein product: CASSFGLAGGTDTQYF.

The chain combines TRBV10-3 with TRBJ2-7; no reliable D call. V dropped 8 bases and J dropped 3 bases, with 11 bases sitting between them. The CDR3 is 12 amino acids. Germline values: CDR1 ENHRY, CDR2 SYGVKD. CDR3 nucleotide sequence: TGTGCCATCGGTCCCGGGCTCTACGAGCAGTACTTC. This sequence encodes CAIGPGLYEQYF.

This sequence joins TRBV7-6 and TRBJ2-3; maybe TRBD1 (6 bases). The V gene lost 1 base and the J gene lost 3 bases, with 11 bases spanning the gap. Germline V gives CDR1 SGHVS, CDR2 FNYEAQ. The CDR3 runs to 15 residues. CDR3 coding DNA: TGTGCCAGCAGCTTAGGAGGGGGACGAACAGATACGCAGTATTTT. It yields the protein CASSLGGGRTDTQYF.